This T cell receptor beta chain was profiled in a study of graft-versus-host responses after intestinal transplantation. General study results and limits: Recipient bone marrow held GvH clones, some seen earlier in ileum or blood. Those patients showing graft-donor T cell macrochimerism displayed high graft-versus-host to host-versus-graft clonal ratios in allografts.

Germline V lookup: CDR1 SQVTM, CDR2 ANQGSEA. The CDR3 contains 14 residues. Trimming cost V 3 bases and J 1 base, with 11 bases left between them. Some clones are missing from TCRdb's copy, which holds only in-frame ones; the method was immunoSEQ multiplex PCR. The table has about 23,000 clones, around 43% seen once. By its share, this clone is medium-sized. Around 200,000 CFSE-labeled responder cells were plated with around 200,000 irradiated, violet-dye-labeled stimulator cells. At the end of the reaction, proliferating CFSE-low CD3+CD4+ and CD3+CD8+ responders were sorted. The TCR sequence derives from a human patient who was an organ donor for intestinal transplantation. Sequencing was performed on alloreactive CD8+ T cells from a mixed lymphocyte reaction culture, taken before transplantation. Subset given: CFSE-low proliferating T cells sorted from roughly six-day pre-transplant mixed lymphocyte reaction (GvH or HvG direction). The chain joins TRBV29-1 to TRBJ2-3; D not certain. The CDR3 spells CSVDHSGGTDTQYF. For the CDR3, the DNA is TGCAGCGTTGATCACTCCGGAGGCACAGATACGCAGTATTTT.